These T cell receptor beta chains were read from a single sample in a study of T cell responses to AZD1222 COVID-19 vaccine. Sequencing used immunoSEQ multiplex PCR; TCRdb keeps in-frame clones, though not all of them. Seen here are 85,000 to 100,000 clones, approximately 86% observed once, and the top ten hold roughly 6.5%. This specimen was peripheral blood, taken on day 0 of AZD1222 vaccination. Receptors originate from an adult in good health. Both conserved end residues are part of each CDR3. Each record gives: clone size, V gene, D gene, J gene, CDR3 protein. A D gene is named only where the DNA matches it firmly. Clone size, where shown, is once, few, many, or a class for clones that have expanded.

>NA|TRBV5-1|NA|TRBJ2-5
CASSLARGKETQYF
>NA|TRBV7-2|TRBD1|TRBJ1-2
CASSLPPRGGGYTF
>NA|TRBV19|TRBD1|TRBJ1-1
CASRRTGQLNTEAFF
>NA|TRBV2|TRBD2|TRBJ2-3
CASSGRQIAGAPSGTDTQYF
>NA|TRBV3-1/TRBV3-2|NA|TRBJ2-7
CASSQVGYEQYF
>NA|TRBV6-5|NA|TRBJ1-6
CASSALTRMNSPLHF
>few|TRBV30|NA|TRBJ1-3
CAWSPGSSGNTIYF
>once|TRBV6-5|NA|TRBJ1-6
CASTQIGDSPLHF
>NA|TRBV5-1|TRBD1|TRBJ1-6
CASSLGTGAGSPLHF
>NA|TRBV7-8|TRBD1|TRBJ2-7
CASSPTGGTSYEQYF
>NA|TRBV27|NA|TRBJ2-2
CASTLDRNTGELFF
>NA|TRBV30|NA|TRBJ2-7
CASRGSYEQYF
>NA|TRBV5-8|NA|TRBJ1-1
CASSLSGGFTEAFF
>NA|TRBV3-1/TRBV3-2|TRBD1|TRBJ2-5
CASSQVRQGAWETQYF
>few|TRBV19|TRBD2|TRBJ2-7
CASNPGLAGAGEQYF